This T cell receptor (beta chain) emerged from a study of blood T cell repertoires in COVID-19. Germline CDR1 SNHLY, CDR2 FYNNEI. The CDR3 totals 16 residues. With V trimmed by 8 bases and J by 0 bases, 9 bases remained unmatched. Method: immunoSEQ multiplex PCR; TCRdb's copy keeps in-frame clones and lacks some. The sample consists of fewer than 500,000 clones, around 87% of them appearing once. The sample consisted of PBMCs or T cells enriched from blood (not recorded which). V usage is TRBV2 and J usage is TRBJ1-5, with TRBD1 matching over 8 bases. This sequence was found in a woman younger than 35 who had recovered from COVID-19. This CDR3 is CASRDRLPYSNQPQHF. CDR3 sequence (DNA): TGTGCCAGCCGGGACAGGTTACCTTATAGCAATCAGCCCCAGCATTTT.